These T cell receptor beta chains were read from a single sample in a study of blood T cell repertoires in COVID-19. Only in-frame clones appear in the TCRdb table, and some are missing; sequencing was by immunoSEQ multiplex PCR. The sample consists of around 340,000 clones, 80% to 90% of them appearing once. What was sequenced was PBMCs or T cells enriched from blood (not recorded which). The receptors were sampled from a woman aged 40 to 50 with acute COVID-19. Each CDR3 is given with its conserved first and last residue. Fields, in order: CDR3 length, J gene, D gene, V gene, CDR3 DNA, CDR3 protein. D genes are given only for firm matches.

len: 14; j_gene: TRBJ2-7; d_gene: NA; v_gene: TRBV9; CDR3nt: TGTGCCAGCAGCTCCGGACTAACCTCCTACGAGCAGTACTTC; CDR3aa: CASSSGLTSYEQYF
len: 15; j_gene: TRBJ1-2; d_gene: NA; v_gene: TRBV5-4; CDR3nt: TGTGCCAGCAGCTTGGTGGCAGGAACTAACTATGGCTACACCTTC; CDR3aa: CASSLVAGTNYGYTF
len: 13; j_gene: TRBJ1-5; d_gene: NA; v_gene: TRBV7-2; CDR3nt: TGTGCCAGCAGCTTAACCGGAGTTCAGCCCCAGCATTTT; CDR3aa: CASSLTGVQPQHF
len: 13; j_gene: TRBJ2-5; d_gene: NA; v_gene: TRBV9; CDR3nt: TGTGCCAGCAGCCCGAGGGCCGAAGGGACCCAGTACTTC; CDR3aa: CASSPRAEGTQYF
len: 16; j_gene: TRBJ1-5; d_gene: NA; v_gene: TRBV11-2; CDR3nt: TGTGCCAGCAGCTTAAGTACGGGGGGCTACAATCAGCCCCAGCATTTT; CDR3aa: CASSLSTGGYNQPQHF
len: 13; j_gene: TRBJ1-5; d_gene: NA; v_gene: TRBV7-8; CDR3nt: TGTGCCAGCAGCTTATCCGGCAATCAGCCCCAGCATTTT; CDR3aa: CASSLSGNQPQHF
len: 18; j_gene: TRBJ1-3; d_gene: NA; v_gene: TRBV2; CDR3nt: TGTGCCAGCAGTGTGGCGGCAGGGGCTCCGACCTCTGGAAACACCATATATTTT; CDR3aa: CASSVAAGAPTSGNTIYF
len: 17; j_gene: TRBJ2-4; d_gene: NA; v_gene: TRBV2; CDR3nt: TGTGCCAGCATTCCCGGCGAAAAAGGGGCGGTTAAAAACATTCAGTACTTC; CDR3aa: CASIPGEKGAVKNIQYF
len: 17; j_gene: TRBJ2-7; d_gene: NA; v_gene: TRBV5-1; CDR3nt: TGCGCCAGCAGCTTTATCTATTCTAGCGCAAGTACCTACGAGCAGTACTTC; CDR3aa: CASSFIYSSASTYEQYF
len: 13; j_gene: TRBJ2-1; d_gene: NA; v_gene: TRBV5-1; CDR3nt: TGCGCCAGCAGCTTGATGGCAGACAATGAGCAGTTCTTC; CDR3aa: CASSLMADNEQFF
len: 14; j_gene: TRBJ1-4; d_gene: NA; v_gene: TRBV29-1; CDR3nt: TGCAGCGTTGAGGCCCTAGGAGAGGGTGAAAAACTGTTTTTT; CDR3aa: CSVEALGEGEKLFF
len: 14; j_gene: TRBJ1-4; d_gene: NA; v_gene: TRBV6-5; CDR3nt: TGTGCCAGCAGTTACGCCGGGGGGAGGGAAAAACTGTTTTTT; CDR3aa: CASSYAGGREKLFF
len: 16; j_gene: TRBJ2-2; d_gene: TRBD1; v_gene: TRBV11-2; CDR3nt: TGTGCCAGCAGCCCGAGACAGGGGGGGAACACCGGGGAGCTGTTTTTT; CDR3aa: CASSPRQGGNTGELFF
len: 17; j_gene: TRBJ2-2; d_gene: NA; v_gene: TRBV4-3; CDR3nt: TGCGCCAGCAGCCCTCGTATAGCGGAGCCGTCCCCCGGGGAGCTGTTTTTT; CDR3aa: CASSPRIAEPSPGELFF